The 19 T cell receptor beta chains below were found in one sample sequenced in a study of blood T cells in healthy people across ages. A J-beta primer mix and a sample-barcoded 5' primer were used in a second PCR of roughly 7 to 12 cycles. TCRdb used MiXCR to reprocess the 5' RACE reads, holding one entry per CDR3 protein. The table has approximately 940,000 distinct CDR3 sequences, about 48% seen once; the top ten hold roughly 13%. The sample taken for sequencing was blood. All receptors come from a man aged 25 to 45 in good health.

This clonotype showed up just a few times. The J gene is TRBJ2-5, the V gene TRBV4-2; D tentatively fits TRBD1 or TRBD2 (5 bases each). Per the germline V gene, CDR1 is LGHNA and CDR2 is YNFKEQ. The ends were cut back, 4 bases at V and 3 bases at J, with 15 bases in the middle. The CDR3 has 15 amino acids. The CDR3, as DNA: TGTGCCAGCAGCCGGACCCGGGACCCTAAAGAGACCCAGTACTTC. Amino acids: CASSRTRDPKETQYF.

V is TRBV10-3 and J is TRBJ1-1; 9 nucleotides agree with TRBD1. The CDR3 is 14 residues long. With V trimmed by 4 bases and J by 0 bases, 0 bases remained unmatched. Germline values: CDR1 ENHRY, CDR2 SYGVKD. The CDR3 DNA reads as TGTGCCATCAGTGGGACAGGGGTGAACACTGAAGCTTTCTTT. Translating it yields CAISGTGVNTEAFF.

In its sample, this clonotype was seen a few times. This chain connects TRBV3-1 to TRBJ2-1; 11 nucleotides agree with TRBD2. Trimming cost V 0 bases and J 5 bases; bases outside gene matches: 6. Germline assignment: CDR1 LGHDT and CDR2 YNNKEL (reference sequence). There are 17 residues in the CDR3. The CDR3 DNA is TGTGCCAGCAGCCAAGATCATAGCGGGGGGGCCCACAATGAGCAGTTCTTC. Residues: CASSQDHSGGAHNEQFF.

This clonotype was recorded a few times. The J gene is TRBJ1-1, the V gene TRBV19; 8 bases are shared with TRBD1. The CDR3 is 14 residues long. Germline V gene data show CDR1 as LNHDA and CDR2 as SQIVND (reference sequence). Germline trimming cut 7 bases from V and 3 bases from J; bases unmatched to any gene: 7. This CDR3 is CASNPSDRDTEAFF. CDR3 DNA sequence: TGTGCCAGTAACCCGTCGGACAGGGACACTGAAGCTTTCTTT. The complete variable domain, with remaining parts taken from reference TRBV19 and TRBJ1-1, reads DGGITQSPKYLFRKEGQNVTLSCEQNLNHDAMYWYRQDPGQGLRLIYYSQIVNDFQKGDIAEGYSVSREKKESFPLTVTSAQKNPTAFYLCASNPSDRDTEAFFGQGTRLTVV.

This clonotype was seen a handful of times. The V gene is TRBV29-1, the J gene TRBJ2-7, with D possibly TRBD2 on 5 matching bases. Trimming took off 6 bases at V and 1 base at J, with 10 bases between the two ends. This CDR3 is 12 amino acids long. The germline V gene has CDR1 SQVTM and CDR2 ANQGSEA. The CDR3 reads CSVGNPSYEQYF. The CDR3 nucleotides read TGCAGCGTCGGGAACCCTTCCTACGAGCAGTACTTC.

J is TRBJ2-3 and V is TRBV7-9; 7 nucleotides line up with TRBD2. The junction had 9 bases not matched to a gene; V was cut back by 7 bases and J by 2 bases. From germline, CDR1 is SEHNR and CDR2 FQNEAQ (reference sequence). This CDR3 comprises 15 residues. In DNA form, the CDR3 reads TGTGCCAGCATCTCTACCGGGACTAACACAGATACGCAGTATTTT. Protein sequence: CASISTGTNTDTQYF.

This clonotype was seen a few times. The chain joins TRBV7-2 to TRBJ2-1; 11 bases map to TRBD2. CDR1 is SGHTA and CDR2 is FQGNSA in the germline V gene. The CDR3 totals 16 residues. V was clipped by 2 bases and J by 7 bases; unmatched bases: 7. The CDR3 coding sequence is TGTGCCAGCAGCTTAAATAGCGGGGGGGCTCGGAATGAGCAGTTCTTC. Its protein is CASSLNSGGARNEQFF.

This clonotype was seen only a few times. The chain combines TRBV3-1 with TRBJ2-1, with 7 bases identical to TRBD2. The CDR3 runs 17 residues. V shed 0 bases, J shed 7 bases, and the junction held 12 bases outside the gene matches. Germline assignment: CDR1 LGHDT and CDR2 YNNKEL (reference sequence). CDR3 residues: CASSQDTGLRGKNEQFF. The DNA of the CDR3 is TGTGCCAGCAGCCAAGATACGGGGCTGCGGGGGAAAAATGAGCAGTTCTTC.

The chain joins TRBV5-1 to TRBJ2-4, with D possibly being TRBD2 (6 bases). The CDR3 length is 15 residues. Germline V CDR1 and CDR2: SGHRS, YFSETQ. Trimming pared 0 bases from V and 5 bases from J, leaving 12 bases between. As DNA, the CDR3 is TGCGCCAGCAGCTTGGTTGCGGGACCTCAAAACATTCAGTACTTC. Translated: CASSLVAGPQNIQYF. The full variable domain, in which reference TRBV5-1 and TRBJ2-4 provide the parts outside the CDR3, is KAGVTQTPRYLIKTRGQQVTLSCSPISGHRSVSWYQQTPGQGLQFLFEYFSETQRNKGNFPGRFSGRQFSNSRSEMNVSTLELGDSALYLCASSLVAGPQNIQYFGAGTRLSVL.

This chain uses TRBV28 with TRBJ2-7, with D possibly matching TRBD1 (6 bases). This CDR3 is 16 amino acids long. Trimming removed 2 bases from V and 6 bases from J, with 20 bases in between. Germline CDR1 and CDR2: MDHEN and SYDVKM. The CDR3 region has the DNA TGTGCCAGCAGTTTAGGGGGCAAAGCGCCTCGGCGCGAGCAGTACTTC. Its protein product is CASSLGGKAPRREQYF.

This clonotype has just a few counts. The genes are TRBV7-2 and TRBJ1-5, with D maybe TRBD1 (5 bases). Trimming stripped 3 bases from V and 1 base from J, with 10 bases between. Germline V gene sequence: CDR1 SGHTA, CDR2 FQGNSA. The CDR3 loop spans 15 amino acids. CDR3 residues: CASSFAGTSNQPQHF. The CDR3 DNA sequence: TGTGCCAGCAGCTTTGCAGGGACGAGCAATCAGCCCCAGCATTTT.

The chain recombines TRBV14 with TRBJ2-1, with 10 bases lining up with TRBD2. CDR1 and CDR2 from the germline V gene are SGHDN and FVKESK. The CDR3 has 16 residues. With 1 base clipped from V and 4 bases from J, the junction kept 4 bases outside the gene matches. The CDR3 DNA follows: TGTGCCAGCAGCCAAGGACTAGCGGGCCCGTACAATGAGCAGTTCTTC. This codes for CASSQGLAGPYNEQFF.

This chain joins TRBV6-1 and TRBJ2-4; 9 bases fit TRBD1. The CDR3 has 15 amino acids. Germline CDR1 MNHNS, CDR2 SASEGT. J was trimmed by 6 bases and V by 7 bases; bases with no gene match: 10. CDR3 DNA: TGTGCCAGCACCGGACATCCGGGACAGGGAAACATTCAGTACTTC. Its protein is CASTGHPGQGNIQYF.

The table lists this clonotype with a few counts. The chain recombines TRBV7-6 with TRBJ2-1, with 8 bases matching TRBD2. Germline V lookup: CDR1 SGHVS, CDR2 FNYEAQ. CDR3 length: 14 amino acids. V gave up 1 base and J gave up 7 bases; unmatched junction bases: 3. CDR3: CASSLEAGENEQFF. DNA of the CDR3: TGTGCCAGCAGCTTAGAAGCGGGGGAAAATGAGCAGTTCTTC.

The chain has TRBV28 and TRBJ2-5; possibly TRBD1 or TRBD2 for D (5 bases each). The CDR3 loop spans 14 amino acids. CDR1 MDHEN and CDR2 SYDVKM come from the germline V gene. Between the trimmed V and J ends, which lost 2 bases and 5 bases, there was a span of 12 bases. CDR3 DNA sequence: TGTGCCAGCAGTTTAGGGGGTTGGGGGGAGACCCAGTACTTC. This sequence encodes CASSLGGWGETQYF.

The table lists this clonotype with a few counts. This rearrangement joins TRBV20-1 to TRBJ2-1; D gene ambiguous. Trimming left V 7 bases short and J 5 bases short, with 9 bases between. This CDR3 has 11 amino acids. Germline V gene sequence: CDR1 DFQATT, CDR2 SNEGSKA (reference sequence). The CDR3 nucleotides are TGCAGTGGTCCCCCACACAATGAGCAGTTCTTC. Amino acid sequence: CSGPPHNEQFF.

In its sample, this clonotype was seen a few times. The J gene is TRBJ1-2, the V gene TRBV21-1. TRBV21-1 has pseudogene status. The CDR3 has 13 residues. CDR3 protein: CASSKAKGYGYTF. Written as DNA, the CDR3 is TGTGCCAGCAGCAAAGCGAAAGGCTATGGCTACACCTTC.

This chain links TRBV3-1 with TRBJ2-1; no reliable D call. This CDR3 is built from 15 residues. CDR1 and CDR2 from the germline V gene are LGHDT and YNNKEL (reference sequence). Trimming took off 1 base at V and 0 bases at J, with 7 bases between the two ends. The CDR3 region has the DNA TGTGCCAGCAGCCAAGTAACCAGCTCCTACAATGAGCAGTTCTTC. It specifies CASSQVTSSYNEQFF.

In its sample, this clonotype was seen a few times. The J gene is TRBJ1-5, the V gene TRBV5-6, with D perhaps TRBD1 (6 bases). Germline values: CDR1 SGHDT, CDR2 YYEEEE. The CDR3 totals 14 residues. Deletions cut 4 bases from V and 5 bases from J, with 13 bases between. The CDR3 region is CASSQRQADQPQHF. CDR3 sequence (DNA): TGTGCCAGCAGCCAACGACAGGCTGATCAGCCCCAGCATTTT.